Presented here are 13 T cell receptor beta chains from one specimen sequenced in a study of breast tumors, draining lymph nodes, adjacent tissues. TCRdb reprocessed the multiplex PCR reads via MiXCR and lists one record per CDR3 protein. The table includes some 21,000 distinct CDR3 sequences, 50% detected once. Input material: breast tumor tissue. These receptors originate from a female donor with breast cancer. Some clones in this sample may be carry-over from other donors' samples.

The chain joins TRBV19 to TRBJ1-5; D is undetermined. The V gene's germline CDR1 is LNHDA and CDR2 SQIVND (reference sequence). The CDR3 contains 14 residues. Trimming left V 11 bases short and J 1 base short, with 15 bases between. CDR3 DNA: TGTGCCCACCTCCGTTTAAGAAGCAATCAGCCCCAGCATTTT. Translation: CAHLRLRSNQPQHF.

A note on this clonotype: Relative to the germline gene, one junction end is altered; a read error may explain this. V gene TRBV19 combines with J gene TRBJ2-3, with D possibly TRBD2 on 5 matching bases. The CDR3 has 15 amino acids. CDR1 is LNHDA and CDR2 is SQIVND in the germline V gene (reference sequence). CDR3 sequence: CASSLRVFHTNTQYF. CDR3 DNA: TGTGCCAGTAGTCTGCGGGTGTTTCACACAAATACGCAGTATTTT.

This clonotype was counted many times. CDR3 DNA: TGTGCCAGCAGTTTTGGTGTTGAAGCTTTCTTT. Encoded protein: CASSFGVEAFF. The V gene is TRBV27, the J gene TRBJ1-1; D ambiguous. The germline V and J ends were trimmed by 3 bases and 7 bases, with 6 bases remaining between them. Germline-derived CDR1 and CDR2 are MNHEY and SMNVEV (reference sequence). CDR3 length equals 11 residues.

In its sample, this clonotype was seen many times. The rearrangement joins TRBV9 to TRBJ2-3; 7 positions match TRBD2. The V segment lost 5 bases and the J segment 1 base; nucleotides outside the gene matches: 10. Germline CDR1 SGDLS, CDR2 YYNGEE. CDR3 size: 16 residues. CDR3 DNA: TGTGCCAGCAGTGAGCCCGCGGGGGATGGCACAGATACGCAGTATTTT. Protein: CASSEPAGDGTDTQYF.

This clonotype was seen many times. The CDR3 here is CSGQDTLQETQYF. The CDR3 coding sequence is TGCAGTGGTCAGGACACACTCCAAGAGACCCAGTACTTC. The chain joins TRBV20-1 to TRBJ2-5; weak D call: TRBD1 (5 bases). V was pared by 7 bases and J by 1 base, with 13 bases between. The germline V gene has CDR1 DFQATT and CDR2 SNEGSKA (reference sequence). The length of the CDR3 is 13 residues.

A word on this clonotype: The conserved phenylalanine or tryptophan normally closing the CDR3 is absent here, so this likely arose from a read error. CDR3 coding DNA: TGTGCCAGCAGTTTCGCGGGAGGCTACACAGATACGCAGTATTAT. It encodes CASSFAGGYTDTQYY. This chain joins TRBV12-3 or TRBV12-4 and TRBJ2-3, with 8 bases identical to TRBD2. This CDR3 spans 15 amino acids. V gave up 3 bases and J gave up 2 bases; unmatched junction bases: 4.

This clonotype occurred many times. A read error is possible here, since a much larger clone lies one base away. The CDR3 protein is CSARHSGTSPGTQYF. DNA for the CDR3: TGCAGTGCTAGACACTCCGGGACTAGTCCCGGTACGCAGTATTTT. The rearrangement joins TRBV20-1 to TRBJ2-3; TRBD2 agrees at 8 bases. Trimming cost V 2 bases and J 8 bases; bases outside gene matches: 12. Germline CDR1 is DFQATT and CDR2 is SNEGSKA (reference sequence). The CDR3 is 15 residues long.

Remarks on this clonotype: Without the conserved terminal phenylalanine or tryptophan, this CDR3 likely stems from a read error. The chain is built from TRBV11-1 and TRBJ1-1, with a tentative D call TRBD1 (6 bases). Looked up from germline, CDR1 is SGHAT and CDR2 is FQDESV (reference sequence). With 3 bases removed from V and 3 bases from J, the gap between germline ends came to 8 bases. The CDR3 spans 13 residues. The CDR3 spells CASSFGGHTEAFI. The CDR3 nucleotides are TGTGCCAGCAGCTTCGGGGGGCACACTGAAGCTTTCATT.

In this sample, this clonotype is medium-sized (0.01 to 0.1%). The chain employs TRBV6-2 or TRBV6-3 and TRBJ1-2; D not certain. V was cut by 6 bases and J by 4 bases, with 15 bases left in between. Per the germline V gene, CDR1 is MNHEY and CDR2 is SVGEGT. The CDR3 totals 14 residues. CDR3 in amino acids: CASSPPRGGYGYTF. The CDR3 nucleotides read TGTGCCAGCAGCCCACCGCGGGGTGGCTATGGCTACACCTTC.

The rearrangement uses TRBV2 and TRBJ2-5; no firm D call. V lost 4 bases, J lost 9 bases, and 12 bases lay in between. The CDR3 contains 12 residues. Germline V gene sequence: CDR1 SNHLY, CDR2 FYNNEI. CDR3 region: CASSGSEKPQYF. In nucleotides, the CDR3 is TGTGCCAGCAGTGGGTCAGAGAAGCCCCAGTACTTC.

The chain combines TRBV11-2 with TRBJ1-2, with a possible D match to TRBD1 (5 bases). Germline V CDR1 and CDR2: SGHAT, FQNNGV. This CDR3 region has 15 residues. The V end was cut by 0 bases, the J end by 1 base, with 9 bases between. The CDR3, as DNA: TGTGCCAGCAGCTTAGAGGCAGGGTTTAACTATGGCTACACCTTC. Translation gives CASSLEAGFNYGYTF.

V and J are TRBV2 and TRBJ1-6; D is ambiguous. CDR3 length equals 14 residues. Looked up from germline, CDR1 is SNHLY and CDR2 is FYNNEI. V shed 6 bases and J shed 7 bases, with 13 bases lying between them. CDR3 protein: CASSLAGPNSPLHF. The CDR3 DNA follows: TGTGCCAGCAGCTTAGCTGGCCCGAATTCACCCCTCCACTTT.

The table lists this clonotype with many counts. The chain is built from TRBV6-5 and TRBJ2-6; D is undetermined. CDR3 length: 15 amino acids. V dropped 6 bases and J dropped 2 bases, with 11 bases sitting between them. Per the germline V gene, CDR1 is MNHEY and CDR2 is SVGAGI. The CDR3 nucleotides read TGTGCCAGCAGCCGAGAGATAGCTGGGGCCAACGTCCTGACTTTC. Its translation: CASSREIAGANVLTF.